The entry below describes one T cell receptor (beta chain). The data were produced by immunoSEQ multiplex PCR, yet TCRdb's version contains in-frame clones alone and is incomplete. The profile shows about 410,000 clones, approximately 90% of them singletons. Germline V gene data show CDR1 as SGHTA and CDR2 as FQGNSA. The J segment lost 10 bases and the V segment lost 4 bases, leaving 14 bases of the junction unmatched. The CDR3 sequence is 17 residues long. The data were taken from a study of blood T cell repertoires in COVID-19. This rearrangement joins TRBV7-2 to TRBJ2-1; 12 positions match TRBD2. Sequenced material: peripheral blood. The source of this sequence is a woman aged 40 to 50 with COVID-19, enrolled during active disease. The CDR3 loop reads CASSYQPPGLAGSEQFF. CDR3 DNA sequence: TGTGCCAGCAGCTACCAACCACCGGGACTAGCGGGTTCAGAGCAGTTCTTC.